A selection of T cell receptor beta chains follows, all from one sample in a study of blood T cell repertoires in COVID-19. Sequenced by immunoSEQ multiplex PCR; TCRdb stores in-frame clones only, minus some. The top ten clones hold approximately 5% of a sample with fewer than 150,000 clones, approximately 89% of them seen once. Sequencing was performed on peripheral blood. These receptors all come from a woman in her sixties with COVID-19, enrolled during active disease. Each CDR3 is given with its conserved first and last residue. A D gene is named only where the DNA matches it firmly. The size of a clone is reported for some rows only, either as once, few or many, or as a class for expanded clones.

d_call	v_call	clone_size	j_call	cdr3_nt	cdr3_aa
TRBD1	TRBV3-1/TRBV3-2	NA	TRBJ1-6	TGTGCCAGCAGCTATCCGGGACAGGGCAATTCACCCCTCCACTTT	CASSYPGQGNSPLHF
NA	TRBV30	once	TRBJ2-1	TGTGCCTGGACCCTGACGGGGGACAATGAGCAGTTCTTC	CAWTLTGDNEQFF
NA	TRBV13	NA	TRBJ2-7	TGTGCCAGCAGCCAGCTACAAGTCAGGGGCGAGCAGTACTTC	CASSQLQVRGEQYF
NA	TRBV4-1	NA	TRBJ1-1	TGCGCCAGCAGCCAAGTAGGTGGGGGCGTCGTCACCTCGTTT	CASSQVGGGVVTSF
NA	TRBV12-3/TRBV12-4	NA	TRBJ1-1	TGTGCCAGCAGCCCCCGGTTGTACACTGAAGCTTTCTTT	CASSPRLYTEAFF
TRBD2	TRBV5-4	NA	TRBJ2-3	TGTGCCAGCAGCCCCTACCCTAGCGGTTTCACAGATACGCAGTATTTT	CASSPYPSGFTDTQYF
NA	TRBV2	NA	TRBJ1-1	TGTGCCAGCAGTGAACGGGATCTGAACACTGAAGCTTTCTTT	CASSERDLNTEAFF
TRBD1	TRBV7-2	NA	TRBJ1-2	TGTGCCAGCAGCGGACAGGGCGCAGGCTATGGCTACACCTTC	CASSGQGAGYGYTF
NA	TRBV5-1	NA	TRBJ1-1	TGCGCCAGCAGCTTGACCGGGAACACTGAAGCTTTCTTT	CASSLTGNTEAFF
TRBD1	TRBV3-1/TRBV3-2	NA	TRBJ2-1	TGTGCCAGCAGCCAGGACAGGGGTTCCTACAATGAGCAGTTCTTC	CASSQDRGSYNEQFF
TRBD1	TRBV18	NA	TRBJ2-6	TGTGCCAGCTCACCGAACGAGGGGGCTTCTGGGGCCAACGTCCTGACTTTC	CASSPNEGASGANVLTF
NA	TRBV4-2	NA	TRBJ1-3	TGTGCCAGCAGCCAAACAGGGCTGGCTGGAAACACCATATATTTT	CASSQTGLAGNTIYF
NA	TRBV27	NA	TRBJ1-2	TGTGCCAGCAGTTTCCGGGTTAACTATGGCTACACCTTC	CASSFRVNYGYTF
TRBD1	TRBV27	NA	TRBJ1-5	TGTGCCAGCAGTGGCGGGGGGACAGGGGGAAACCAGCCCCAGCATTTT	CASSGGGTGGNQPQHF
NA	TRBV10-1	once	TRBJ1-6	TGCTCCAGTACACTAAGCTCCTATAATTCACCCCTCCACTTT	CSSTLSSYNSPLHF
NA	TRBV30	NA	TRBJ1-2	TGTGCCTGGAATAAAAGGGGTGGTGGCTACACCTTC	CAWNKRGGGYTF
NA	TRBV4-1	NA	TRBJ1-3	TGCGCCAGCAGCGTGGGCCCTTTCCCTGGAAACACCATATATTTT	CASSVGPFPGNTIYF
TRBD2	TRBV5-1	NA	TRBJ2-5	TGCGCCAGCAGCCCCGGGACTAGCGACCCAGGGGAGACCCAGTACTTC	CASSPGTSDPGETQYF
TRBD1	TRBV5-1	few	TRBJ1-2	TGCGCCAGCAGCTTACAGACAGGGGTAGGAGGCTATGGCTACACCTTC	CASSLQTGVGGYGYTF
TRBD1	TRBV3-1/TRBV3-2	NA	TRBJ2-5	TGTGCCAGCAGCCAACTGGGACAGGGGTCGGAGACCCAGTACTTC	CASSQLGQGSETQYF
TRBD1	TRBV4-3	NA	TRBJ2-5	TGCGCCAGCAGCCAGGACAGGGAAGAGACCCAGTACTTC	CASSQDREETQYF
TRBD2	TRBV3-1/TRBV3-2	NA	TRBJ2-2	TGTGCCAGCAGCTTCGGACTAGCGGGCACCGGGGAGCTGTTTTTT	CASSFGLAGTGELFF
TRBD1	TRBV4-2	NA	TRBJ2-7	TGTGCCAGCAGCCAATTTCAGGGGGCGTTGAACGAGCAGTACTTC	CASSQFQGALNEQYF
NA	TRBV5-1	NA	TRBJ1-1	TGCGCCAGCAGCTTGAGGAGACAGATGAACACTGAAGCTTTCTTT	CASSLRRQMNTEAFF
NA	TRBV27	NA	TRBJ1-5	TGTGCCAGCCGAAACCAGGGAACGCCCCAGCATTTT	CASRNQGTPQHF
NA	TRBV6-5	NA	TRBJ2-3	TGTGCCAGCAGATTAACAGATACGCAGTATTTT	CASRLTDTQYF
NA	TRBV7-7	few	TRBJ1-4	TGTGCTAGCAGCTTAAAACAGATGAATAATGAAAAACTGTTTTTT	CASSLKQMNNEKLFF
NA	TRBV5-6	NA	TRBJ2-1	TGTGCCAGCAGCTTGAGGGAGAACTCCTACAATGAGCAGTTCTTC	CASSLRENSYNEQFF
TRBD2	TRBV5-1	NA	TRBJ2-1	TGCGCCAGCGGGAGCGGGGGTAACAATGAGCAGTTCTTC	CASGSGGNNEQFF
NA	TRBV6-4	few	TRBJ1-2	TGTGCCAGCAGCCCATCCCAGGGATCCTTATATGGCTACACCTTC	CASSPSQGSLYGYTF
TRBD1	TRBV5-1	NA	TRBJ2-1	TGCGCCAGCAGCTCGGGGGACAGGGGCTACAATGAGCAGTTCTTC	CASSSGDRGYNEQFF
NA	TRBV11-2	once	TRBJ2-7	TGTGCCAGCAGCGGGGCTAGGGGGGAGCAGTACTTC	CASSGARGEQYF
TRBD1	TRBV7-9	NA	TRBJ1-1	TGTGCCAGCACAACAGGGGTAACTGAAGCTTTCTTT	CASTTGVTEAFF
TRBD1	TRBV9	NA	TRBJ1-2	TGTGCCAGCAGCGAGGGACAGGGGAGGCCTAACTATGGCTACACCTTC	CASSEGQGRPNYGYTF
TRBD2	TRBV3-1/TRBV3-2	NA	TRBJ2-3	TGTGCCAGCAGCCTCGGACTAGCGGGGGGGCCAGATACGCAGTATTTT	CASSLGLAGGPDTQYF
NA	TRBV7-3	NA	TRBJ2-5	TGTGCCAGCAGCTTAAGCGGGGTCGACCAAGAGACCCAGTACTTC	CASSLSGVDQETQYF
NA	TRBV29-1	NA	TRBJ1-1	TGCAGCGTTGACAGATTGAACACTGAAGCTTTCTTT	CSVDRLNTEAFF
TRBD1	TRBV7-9	NA	TRBJ1-1	TGTGCCAGCAGCCTCTTTGGGACAGGGAACACTGAAGCTTTCTTT	CASSLFGTGNTEAFF
NA	TRBV3-1/TRBV3-2	NA	TRBJ1-3	TGTGCCAGCAGCCAGGGGACAACATCTGGAAACACCATATATTTT	CASSQGTTSGNTIYF
NA	TRBV9	NA	TRBJ2-7	TGTGCCAGCAGCACGACAGGGGAGGGAGACTACGAGCAGTACTTC	CASSTTGEGDYEQYF
NA	TRBV19	NA	TRBJ1-1	TGTGCCAGTAGTATGGTCGTCGGCACTGAAGCTTTCTTT	CASSMVVGTEAFF
NA	TRBV6-6	NA	TRBJ2-7	TGTGCCAGCAGTTACTCAACAGGGCGACTAACCTACGAGCAGTACTTC	CASSYSTGRLTYEQYF